This T cell receptor (beta chain) appears in the sequencing data of a study of cytomegalovirus exposure and HLA in healthy donors. Study-wide points: Immune exposure was documented only through CMV serostatus. Across all donors, roughly uniform sequencing depth was an assumption of the presence/absence analyses.

A multiplex PCR was run with 60 Vbeta primers and 13 Jbeta primers. Sequencing was performed with immunoSEQ multiplex PCR; in TCRdb, only in-frame clones are kept and a portion is missing. The table has 150,000 or so clones, approximately 70% seen once; the top ten hold about 2.5%. This CDR3 is built from 14 residues. The germline CDR1 and CDR2 sequences are LNHDA and SQIVND (reference sequence). Trimming shortened V by 2 bases and J by 8 bases, and 12 bases separated the two germline ends. Remarks on this clone: What it binds is not known.

Sequencing was done on a sample of PBMCs. The TCR originated in a human donor in good health. This chain uses TRBV19 with TRBJ1-4, with D perhaps TRBD1 (6 bases). The CDR3 protein is CASSIRGGEEKLFF. The CDR3 DNA reads as TGTGCCAGTAGTATAAGAGGGGGAGAAGAAAAACTGTTTTTT.